The next 3 T cell receptor beta chains were all read from a single sample in a study of T cell responses to AZD1222 COVID-19 vaccine. Data came from immunoSEQ multiplex PCR; TCRdb stores just in-frame clones and leaves some out. The table has some 120,000 clones, over 75% seen once. The sequenced sample was peripheral blood, obtained on day 0 of AZD1222 vaccination. Receptors were obtained from an adult in good health.

CDR3 loop: CASTTGQNYGYTF. The CDR3 coding sequence is TGTGCCAGCACCACCGGACAGAACTATGGCTACACCTTC. The rearrangement joins TRBV6-5 to TRBJ1-2; tentatively, D is TRBD1 (6 bases). The germline gives CDR1 MNHEY, CDR2 SVGAGI. Trimming shortened V by 7 bases and J by 2 bases, and 11 bases separated the two germline ends. The CDR3 runs 13 residues.

The chain carries TRBV19 and TRBJ1-1, with 7 bases lining up with TRBD1. The CDR3 is 18 residues long. V shed 1 base and J 4 bases; nucleotides not matched to a gene: 15. CDR1 is LNHDA, CDR2 SQIVND, per germline (reference sequence). In DNA, the CDR3 is TGTGCCAGTAGTATAGCACCAGGAGGAACAGGGGCGCTCACTGAAGCTTTCTTT. This codes for CASSIAPGGTGALTEAFF. The full variable domain, in which reference TRBV19 and TRBJ1-1 provide the parts outside the CDR3, is DGGITQSPKYLFRKEGQNVTLSCEQNLNHDAMYWYRQDPGQGLRLIYYSQIVNDFQKGDIAEGYSVSREKKESFPLTVTSAQKNPTAFYLCASSIAPGGTGALTEAFFGQGTRLTVV.

J is TRBJ2-7 and V is TRBV6-2 or TRBV6-3; D is uncertain. There are 11 residues in the CDR3. The germline V gene has CDR1 MNHEY and CDR2 SVGEGT. Trimming took off 6 bases at V and 0 bases at J, with 3 bases between the two ends. The CDR3 loop is CASSNSYEQYF. The CDR3 coding sequence is TGTGCCAGCAGCAACTCCTACGAGCAGTACTTC.